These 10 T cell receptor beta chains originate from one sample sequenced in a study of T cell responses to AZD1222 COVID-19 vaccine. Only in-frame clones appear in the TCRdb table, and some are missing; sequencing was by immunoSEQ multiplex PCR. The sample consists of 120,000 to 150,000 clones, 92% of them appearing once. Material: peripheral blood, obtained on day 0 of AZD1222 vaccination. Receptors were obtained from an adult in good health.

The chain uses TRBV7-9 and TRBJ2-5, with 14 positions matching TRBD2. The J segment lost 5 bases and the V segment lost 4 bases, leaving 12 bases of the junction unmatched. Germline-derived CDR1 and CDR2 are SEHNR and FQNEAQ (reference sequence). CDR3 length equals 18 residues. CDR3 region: CASSSRLAGGPRGETQYF. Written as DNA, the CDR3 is TGTGCCAGCAGCTCCCGACTAGCGGGAGGGCCAAGAGGGGAGACCCAGTACTTC.

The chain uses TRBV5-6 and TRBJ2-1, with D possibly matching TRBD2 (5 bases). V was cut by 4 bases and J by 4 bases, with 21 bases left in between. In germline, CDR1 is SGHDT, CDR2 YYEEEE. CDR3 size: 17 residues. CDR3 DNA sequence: TGTGCCAGCAGCCCTCCTCGCACTAGAGACCCGTACAATGAGCAGTTCTTC. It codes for CASSPPRTRDPYNEQFF.

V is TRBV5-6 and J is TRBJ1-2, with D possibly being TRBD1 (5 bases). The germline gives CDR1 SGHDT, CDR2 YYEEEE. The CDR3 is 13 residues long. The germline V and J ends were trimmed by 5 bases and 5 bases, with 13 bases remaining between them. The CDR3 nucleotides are TGTGCCAGCAGTCGGGAGCCAGGGTATGGCTACACCTTC. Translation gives CASSREPGYGYTF.

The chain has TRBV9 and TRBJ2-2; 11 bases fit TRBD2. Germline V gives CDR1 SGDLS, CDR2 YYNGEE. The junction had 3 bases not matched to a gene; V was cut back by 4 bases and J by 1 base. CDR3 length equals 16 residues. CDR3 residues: CASSPGTSGNTGELFF. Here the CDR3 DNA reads TGTGCCAGCAGCCCGGGGACTAGCGGGAACACCGGGGAGCTGTTTTTT.

The CDR3 sequence: CASSLEQGANYGYTF. The CDR3 DNA reads TGCGCCAGCAGCTTGGAACAGGGAGCTAACTATGGCTACACCTTC. The rearrangement links TRBV5-1 to TRBJ1-2; D is possibly TRBD1 (6 bases). The CDR3 has 15 residues. The germline V and J ends were trimmed by 0 bases and 0 bases, with 9 bases remaining between them. In germline, CDR1 is SGHRS, CDR2 YFSETQ.

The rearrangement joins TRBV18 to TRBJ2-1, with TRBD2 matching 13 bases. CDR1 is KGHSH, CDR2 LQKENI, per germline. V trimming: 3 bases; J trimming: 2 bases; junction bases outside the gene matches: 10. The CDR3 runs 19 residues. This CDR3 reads CASSPPLGTSGIPYNEQFF. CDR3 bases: TGTGCCAGCTCACCCCCTCTCGGGACTAGCGGGATCCCCTACAATGAGCAGTTCTTC. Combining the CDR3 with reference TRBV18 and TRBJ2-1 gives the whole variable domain NAGVMQNPRHLVRRRGQEARLRCSPMKGHSHVYWYRQLPEEGLKFMVYLQKENIIDESGMPKERFSAEFPKEGPSILRIQQVVRGDSAAYFCASSPPLGTSGIPYNEQFFGPGTRLTVL.

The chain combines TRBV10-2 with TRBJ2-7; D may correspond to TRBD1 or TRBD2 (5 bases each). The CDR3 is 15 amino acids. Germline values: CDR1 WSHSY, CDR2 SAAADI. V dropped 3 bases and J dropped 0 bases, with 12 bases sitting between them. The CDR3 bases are TGCGCCAGCAGTGACCCCGGGACCCCCTCCTACGAGCAGTACTTC. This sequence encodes CASSDPGTPSYEQYF.

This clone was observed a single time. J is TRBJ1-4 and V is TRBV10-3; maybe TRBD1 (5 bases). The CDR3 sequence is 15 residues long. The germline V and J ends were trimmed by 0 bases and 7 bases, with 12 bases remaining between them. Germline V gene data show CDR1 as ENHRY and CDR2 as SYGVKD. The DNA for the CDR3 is TGTGCCATCAGTGAGTCGCGGGGCTCGGTTGAAAAACTGTTTTTT. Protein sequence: CAISESRGSVEKLFF.

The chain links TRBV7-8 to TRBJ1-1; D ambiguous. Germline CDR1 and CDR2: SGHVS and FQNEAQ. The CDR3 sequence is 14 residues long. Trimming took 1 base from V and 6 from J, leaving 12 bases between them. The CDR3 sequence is CASSLESNIAEAFF. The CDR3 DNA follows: TGTGCCAGCAGCTTAGAGTCGAATATCGCTGAAGCTTTCTTT.

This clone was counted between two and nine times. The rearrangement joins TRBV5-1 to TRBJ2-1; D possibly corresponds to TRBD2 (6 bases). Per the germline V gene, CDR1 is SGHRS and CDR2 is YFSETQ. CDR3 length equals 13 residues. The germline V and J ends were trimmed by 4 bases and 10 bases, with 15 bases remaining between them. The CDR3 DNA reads TGCGCCAGCAGCACGGTACTAGCTGCAGAGCAGTTCTTC. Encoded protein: CASSTVLAAEQFF. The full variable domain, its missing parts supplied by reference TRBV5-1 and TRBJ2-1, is KAGVTQTPRYLIKTRGQQVTLSCSPISGHRSVSWYQQTPGQGLQFLFEYFSETQRNKGNFPGRFSGRQFSNSRSEMNVSTLELGDSALYLCASSTVLAAEQFFGPGTRLTVL.